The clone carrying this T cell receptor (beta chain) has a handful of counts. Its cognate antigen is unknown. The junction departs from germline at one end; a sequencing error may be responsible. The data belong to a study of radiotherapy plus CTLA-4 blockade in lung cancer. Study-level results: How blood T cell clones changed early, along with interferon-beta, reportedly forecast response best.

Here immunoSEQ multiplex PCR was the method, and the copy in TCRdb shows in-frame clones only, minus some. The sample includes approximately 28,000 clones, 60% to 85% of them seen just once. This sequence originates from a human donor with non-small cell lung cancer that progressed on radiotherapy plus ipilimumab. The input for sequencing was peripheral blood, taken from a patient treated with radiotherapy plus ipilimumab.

CDR3 nucleotide sequence: TGTGCTAGCAGCCCTGCATCAAGTCCCTACAATGAGCAGTTCTTC. Translation: CASSPASSPYNEQFF. The chain has TRBV7-7 and TRBJ2-1; the D is unclear. This CDR3 comprises 15 residues. Looked up from germline, CDR1 is SSHAT and CDR2 is FNYEAQ (reference sequence).